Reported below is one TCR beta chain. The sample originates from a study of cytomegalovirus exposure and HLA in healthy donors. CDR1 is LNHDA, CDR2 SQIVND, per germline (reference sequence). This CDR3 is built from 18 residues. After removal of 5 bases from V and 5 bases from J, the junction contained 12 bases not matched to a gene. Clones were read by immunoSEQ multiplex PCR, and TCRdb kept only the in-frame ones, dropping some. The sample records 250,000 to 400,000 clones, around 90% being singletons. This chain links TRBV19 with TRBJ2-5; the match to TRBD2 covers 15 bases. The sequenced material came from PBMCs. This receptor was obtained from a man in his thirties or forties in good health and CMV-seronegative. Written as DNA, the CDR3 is TGTGCCAGTAGTCCCCGGACTAGCGGGGGGGCGGCTCTGGAGACCCAGTACTTC. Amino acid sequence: CASSPRTSGGAALETQYF.